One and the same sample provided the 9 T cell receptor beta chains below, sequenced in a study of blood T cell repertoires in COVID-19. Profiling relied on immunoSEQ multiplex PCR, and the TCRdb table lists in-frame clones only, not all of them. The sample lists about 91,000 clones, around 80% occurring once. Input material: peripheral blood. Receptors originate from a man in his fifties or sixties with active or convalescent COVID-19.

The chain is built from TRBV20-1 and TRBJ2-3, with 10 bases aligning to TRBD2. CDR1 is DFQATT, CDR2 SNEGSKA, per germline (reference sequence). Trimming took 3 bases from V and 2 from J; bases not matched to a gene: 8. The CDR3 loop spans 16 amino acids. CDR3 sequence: CSASILAGTPTDTQYF. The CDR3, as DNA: TGCAGTGCTAGTATACTAGCGGGGACCCCCACAGATACGCAGTATTTT.

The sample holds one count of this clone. CDR3 nucleotide sequence: TGTGCCAGTAGTATGGGGTCAGGAGGGGTGAGGTCGACTGAAGCTTTCTTT. It yields the protein CASSMGSGGVRSTEAFF. J is TRBJ1-1 and V is TRBV19, with a possible D match to TRBD1 (5 bases). The CDR3 runs 17 residues. Germline loops: CDR1 LNHDA, CDR2 SQIVND (reference sequence). The V and J ends lost 3 bases and 5 bases respectively, with 22 bases between them. The variable domain in full, with the rest retrieved from reference TRBV19 and TRBJ1-1, is DGGITQSPKYLFRKEGQNVTLSCEQNLNHDAMYWYRQDPGQGLRLIYYSQIVNDFQKGDIAEGYSVSREKKESFPLTVTSAQKNPTAFYLCASSMGSGGVRSTEAFFGQGTRLTVV.

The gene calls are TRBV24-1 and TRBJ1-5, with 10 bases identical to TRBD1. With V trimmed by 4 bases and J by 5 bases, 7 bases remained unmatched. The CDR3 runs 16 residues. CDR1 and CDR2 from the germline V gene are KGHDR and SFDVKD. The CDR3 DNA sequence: TGTGCCACCAGTGAGACGACAGGGGGCCAGGATCAGCCCCAGCATTTT. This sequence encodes CATSETTGGQDQPQHF.

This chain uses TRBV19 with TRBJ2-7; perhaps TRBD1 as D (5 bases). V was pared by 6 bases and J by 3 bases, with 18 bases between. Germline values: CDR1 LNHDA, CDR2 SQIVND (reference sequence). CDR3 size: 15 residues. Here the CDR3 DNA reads TGTGCCAGTAGGGATGCAGGTCAGGGCCTCTACGAGCAGTACTTC. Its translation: CASRDAGQGLYEQYF.

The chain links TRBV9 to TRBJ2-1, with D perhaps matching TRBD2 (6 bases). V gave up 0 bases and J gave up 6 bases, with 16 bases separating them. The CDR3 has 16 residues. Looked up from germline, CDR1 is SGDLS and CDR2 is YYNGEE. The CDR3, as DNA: TGTGCCAGCAGCGTAGGGGGGGTAGCTGTAGGCAATGAGCAGTTCTTC. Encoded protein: CASSVGGVAVGNEQFF.

CDR3 region: CASSSGDLNQPQHF. The CDR3 bases are TGTGCCAGCAGCTCGGGGGACCTCAATCAGCCCCAGCATTTT. The V and J genes are TRBV5-4 and TRBJ1-5, with D perhaps TRBD1 (5 bases). Germline CDR1 reads SGHNT; CDR2 reads YYREEE (reference sequence). This CDR3 region has 14 residues. Deletions cut 3 bases from V and 3 bases from J, with 10 bases between. Full variable domain (rest looked up from reference TRBV5-4 and TRBJ1-5): ETGVTQSPTHLIKTRGQQVTLRCSSQSGHNTVSWYQQALGQGPQFIFQYYREEENGRGNFPPRFSGLQFPNYSSELNVNALELDDSALYLCASSSGDLNQPQHFGDGTRLSIL.

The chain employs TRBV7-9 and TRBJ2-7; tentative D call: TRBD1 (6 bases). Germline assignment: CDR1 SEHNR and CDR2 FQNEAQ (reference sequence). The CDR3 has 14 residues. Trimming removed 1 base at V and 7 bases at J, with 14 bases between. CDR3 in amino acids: CASSLGARGWEQYF. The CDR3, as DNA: TGTGCCAGCAGCTTAGGTGCCAGGGGTTGGGAGCAGTACTTC.

CDR3 in amino acids: CASSPGLRTDTQYF. CDR3 DNA: TGTGCCAGCAGTCCGGGACTTCGCACAGATACGCAGTATTTT. The rearrangement links TRBV6-2 or TRBV6-3 to TRBJ2-3, with D perhaps matching TRBD2 (6 bases). The V gene's germline CDR1 is MNHEY and CDR2 SVGEGT. The CDR3 length is 14 residues. The ends were cut back, 5 bases at V and 1 base at J, with 10 bases in the middle.

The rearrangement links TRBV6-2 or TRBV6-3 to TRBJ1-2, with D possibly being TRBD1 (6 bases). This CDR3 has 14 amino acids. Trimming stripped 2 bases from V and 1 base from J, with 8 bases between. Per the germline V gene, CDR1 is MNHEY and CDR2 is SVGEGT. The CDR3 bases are TGTGCCAGCAGTTACGCAGGGGTTAACTATGGCTACACCTTC. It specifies CASSYAGVNYGYTF.